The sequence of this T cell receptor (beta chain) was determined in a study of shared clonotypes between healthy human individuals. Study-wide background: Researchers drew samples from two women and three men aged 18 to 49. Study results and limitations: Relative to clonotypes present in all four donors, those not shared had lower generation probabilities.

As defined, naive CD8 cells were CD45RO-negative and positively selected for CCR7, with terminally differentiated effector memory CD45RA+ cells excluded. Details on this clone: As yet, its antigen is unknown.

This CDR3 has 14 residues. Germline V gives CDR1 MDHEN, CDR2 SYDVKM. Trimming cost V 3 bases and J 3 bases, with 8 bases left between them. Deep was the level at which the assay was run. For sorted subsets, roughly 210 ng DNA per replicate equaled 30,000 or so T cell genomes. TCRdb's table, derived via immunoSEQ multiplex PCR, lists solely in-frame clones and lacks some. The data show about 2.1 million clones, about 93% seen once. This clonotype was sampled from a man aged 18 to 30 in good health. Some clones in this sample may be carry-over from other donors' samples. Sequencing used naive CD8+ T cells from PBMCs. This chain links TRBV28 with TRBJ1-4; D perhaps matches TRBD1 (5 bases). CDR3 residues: CASSFAGANEKLFF. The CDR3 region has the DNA TGTGCCAGCAGTTTCGCGGGGGCTAATGAAAAACTGTTTTTT.